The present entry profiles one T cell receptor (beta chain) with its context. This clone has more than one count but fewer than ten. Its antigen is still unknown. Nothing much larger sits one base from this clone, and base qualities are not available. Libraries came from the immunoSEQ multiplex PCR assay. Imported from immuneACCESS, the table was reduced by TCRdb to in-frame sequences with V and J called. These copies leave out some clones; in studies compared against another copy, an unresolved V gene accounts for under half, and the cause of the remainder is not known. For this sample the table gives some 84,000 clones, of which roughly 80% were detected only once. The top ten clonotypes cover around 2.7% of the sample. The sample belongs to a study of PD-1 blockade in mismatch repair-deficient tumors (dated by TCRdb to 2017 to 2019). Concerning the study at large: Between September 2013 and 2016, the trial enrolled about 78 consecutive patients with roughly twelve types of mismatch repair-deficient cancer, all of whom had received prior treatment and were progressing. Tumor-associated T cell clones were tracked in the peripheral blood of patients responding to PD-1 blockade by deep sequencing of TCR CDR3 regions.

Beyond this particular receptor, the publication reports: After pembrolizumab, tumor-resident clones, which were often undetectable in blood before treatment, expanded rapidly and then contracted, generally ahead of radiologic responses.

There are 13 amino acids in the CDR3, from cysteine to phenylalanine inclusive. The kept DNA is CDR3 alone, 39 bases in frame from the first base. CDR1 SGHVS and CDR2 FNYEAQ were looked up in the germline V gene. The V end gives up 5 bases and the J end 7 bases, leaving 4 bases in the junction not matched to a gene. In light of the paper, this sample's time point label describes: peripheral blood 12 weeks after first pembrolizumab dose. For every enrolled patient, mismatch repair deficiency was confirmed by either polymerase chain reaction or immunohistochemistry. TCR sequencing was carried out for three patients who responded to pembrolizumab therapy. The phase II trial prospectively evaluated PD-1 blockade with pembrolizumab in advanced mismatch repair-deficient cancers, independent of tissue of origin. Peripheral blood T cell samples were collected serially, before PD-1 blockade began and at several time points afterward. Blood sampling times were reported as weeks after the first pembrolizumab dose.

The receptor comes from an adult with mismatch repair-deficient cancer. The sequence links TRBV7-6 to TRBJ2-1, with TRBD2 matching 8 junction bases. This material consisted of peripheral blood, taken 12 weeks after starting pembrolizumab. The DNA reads TGTGCCAGCAGCCGGACTAGCAGAAATGAGCAGTTCTTC. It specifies CASSRTSRNEQFF. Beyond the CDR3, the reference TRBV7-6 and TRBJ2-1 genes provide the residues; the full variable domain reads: GAGVSQSPRYKVTKRGQDVALRCDPISGHVSLYWYRQALGQGPEFLTYFNYEAQQDKSGLPNDRFSAERPEGSISTLTIQRTEQRDSAMYRCASSRTSRNEQFFGPGTRLTVL.